This note documents a single TCR beta chain sequence. No antigen is known for it. There are no base qualities to consult, and no much larger clone falls within one base. Separate from the approximately 700-subject first cohort, the validation cohort of 95 to 150 subjects was the group to which the donors belonged. The V end loses 4 bases and the J end loses 0 bases, and a stretch of 9 bases separates them. According to the germline V gene, CDR1 reads LGHNA and CDR2 reads YSLEER. The CDR3 goes from the cysteine to the phenylalanine over 14 residues. Only the CDR3 DNA stays, 42 bases, in frame from base 1. These data are taken from a study of cytomegalovirus exposure and HLA in healthy donors (dated by TCRdb to about 2017). Describing the broader study: According to a later analysis, the approximately 130 validation repertoires were produced on the same platform as the 700 or so repertoires of the first cohort. Along with the approximately 700-subject first cohort, a separate validation cohort of 120 different subjects was used. The study was designed to test whether signatures of past pathogen exposure could be identified by cataloging public T cell receptors. The study combined high-throughput TCR immunosequencing, statistical association of individual TCRs with disease status, and machine learning to predict cytomegalovirus infection status.

Library preparation used the immunoSEQ multiplex PCR assay. For the original study's pipeline: To diagnose cytomegalovirus status from the catalog of TCR beta chain sequences, a statistical classification framework was built. Here the immuneACCESS table is served through TCRdb, limited to in-frame sequences with V and J called. Missing clones are a known gap in these copies; in checked studies unresolved V genes cover under half, and the rest lacks a known reason. For V, J and clone size, that table is used; D and trimming come from the DNA. Recorded for this sample are over 100,000 clones; roughly 88% of them occurred a single time. Over 6% of the sample belongs to the ten largest clones. What the study reported, not specific to this receptor: Of the cluster scores, roughly 93% were above 0 in a later analysis, which found that TCRs clustered in the first cohort also tended to co-occur in the 120 validation repertoires. The classifier was reported to diagnose cytomegalovirus status with high specificity and sensitivity in both the original cohort and the validation cohort. Most TCR sequences were observed very rarely across donors, whereas some public TCRs were present in many individuals. All 120 or so repertoires were used to score co-occurrence in the validation cohort in a later analysis, because that analysis had no HLA typing for the cohort. In vitro tests confirmed that three of the cytomegalovirus-associated TCR beta chains recognize cytomegalovirus antigens. The authors suggested that the approach could potentially be extended to other disease states and immunological phenotypes. The study gave a list of under 200 TCR beta chains associated with cytomegalovirus.

The sequence links TRBV4-3 to TRBJ2-5; TRBD1 might be the D gene, on 5 matching bases. What was sequenced was PBMCs. This clonotype originated in a woman aged 18-30 years in good health and CMV-seropositive. The CDR3 reads CASSRYRYQETQYF. The nucleotides read TGCGCCAGCAGCCGATACAGGTACCAAGAGACCCAGTACTTC.